These T cell receptor beta chains were read from a single sample in a study of blood T cell repertoires in COVID-19. Produced via immunoSEQ multiplex PCR; TCRdb's table is partial and in-frame only. The table lists hundreds of thousands of clones, approximately 80% of them singletons. Sequenced material: peripheral blood. The receptors were sampled from a woman aged 70-85 years with acute or convalescent COVID-19. CDR3s include the opening cysteine and the closing phenylalanine or tryptophan. A D gene is named only where the DNA matches it firmly. Rows give clone size only sometimes, using once, few, many, or a class for an expanded clone.

j_call | clone_size | d_call | v_call | cdr3_aa | cdr3_nt
TRBJ1-3 | . | . | TRBV7-6 | CASSLAGQGGNTIYF | TGTGCCAGCAGCTTAGCGGGGCAGGGTGGAAACACCATATATTTT
TRBJ1-4 | . | TRBD1 | TRBV4-1 | CASSPDGTGGITTNEKLFF | TGCGCCAGCAGCCCAGACGGGACAGGGGGAATTACAACTAATGAAAAACTGTTTTTT
TRBJ1-6 | few | . | TRBV30 | CAYTGSGSPLHF | TGTGCCTATACAGGGAGTGGGTCACCCCTCCACTTT
TRBJ2-3 | . | TRBD1 | TRBV19 | CASRDRGKADTQYF | TGTGCCAGTAGAGACAGGGGAAAGGCAGATACGCAGTATTTT
TRBJ1-2 | . | TRBD1 | TRBV4-3 | CASSRTGGVAGYTF | TGCGCCAGCAGCCGAACAGGGGGAGTGGCTGGCTACACCTTC
TRBJ2-7 | . | . | TRBV10-3 | CAISPPGNYEQYF | TGTGCCATCAGCCCCCCAGGGAATTACGAGCAGTACTTC
TRBJ1-1 | . | . | TRBV7-6 | CASSFQGLVNTEAFF | TGTGCCAGCAGCTTTCAGGGTTTAGTGAACACTGAAGCTTTCTTT
TRBJ1-2 | . | TRBD1 | TRBV19 | CASTLTGAPASNYGYTF | TGTGCCAGTACTTTGACAGGGGCCCCTGCATCTAACTATGGCTACACCTTC
TRBJ2-5 | few | . | TRBV7-9 | CASSLTNRQETQYF | TGTGCCAGCAGCTTAACAAACAGACAAGAGACCCAGTACTTC
TRBJ2-7 | few | . | TRBV6-5 | CASSRAGGYEQYF | TGTGCCAGCAGTAGAGCCGGGGGCTACGAGCAGTACTTC
TRBJ2-7 | . | TRBD1 | TRBV27 | CASSQAGTGPYEQYF | TGTGCCAGCAGCCAGGCCGGGACAGGTCCCTACGAGCAGTACTTC
TRBJ1-5 | . | . | TRBV15 | CATSPSRSNQPQHF | TGTGCCACCAGCCCCTCCCGGAGCAATCAGCCCCAGCATTTT
TRBJ2-3 | . | TRBD1 | TRBV28 | CASRTTGSTDTQYF | TGTGCCAGCAGGACGACAGGGAGCACAGATACGCAGTATTTT
TRBJ1-1 | few | . | TRBV5-5 | CASSLARGSLNTEAFF | TGTGCCAGCAGCTTGGCCCGGGGATCTTTGAACACTGAAGCTTTCTTT
TRBJ1-1 | . | . | TRBV29-1 | CSASDGDTEAFF | TGCAGCGCTTCGGACGGGGACACTGAAGCTTTCTTT
TRBJ2-2 | . | . | TRBV18 | CASSLRQGGAGELFF | TGTGCCAGCTCCCTAAGACAGGGAGGAGCCGGGGAGCTGTTTTTT
TRBJ2-7 | once | . | TRBV12-3/TRBV12-4 | CASSPQETYEQYF | TGTGCCAGCAGCCCACAGGAGACTTACGAGCAGTACTTC
TRBJ1-5 | . | . | TRBV27 | CASSSLDRYSNQPQHF | TGTGCCAGCAGTTCCCTCGACAGATATAGCAATCAGCCCCAGCATTTT
TRBJ1-2 | . | TRBD1 | TRBV6-2/TRBV6-3 | CASSYSSNAGQGPYGYTF | TGTGCCAGCAGTTACTCGAGTAATGCGGGACAGGGGCCCTATGGCTACACCTTC
TRBJ1-6 | few | TRBD1 | TRBV2 | CASRDRDRGSPLHF | TGTGCCAGCAGAGACCGGGACAGGGGTTCACCCCTCCACTTT
TRBJ1-6 | . | . | TRBV27 | CASSPGQFVWLNNSPLHF | TGTGCCAGCAGTCCCGGACAGTTCGTATGGCTTAATAATTCACCCCTCCACTTT
TRBJ2-5 | . | TRBD2 | TRBV24-1 | CATSDSGTTGETQYF | TGTGCCACCAGTGATTCCGGGACTACCGGAGAGACCCAGTACTTC
TRBJ1-6 | . | . | TRBV12-3/TRBV12-4 | CASSLHLNSPLHF | TGTGCCAGCAGTTTACACCTAAATTCACCCCTCCACTTT
TRBJ1-1 | . | . | TRBV28 | CASRSPVNTEAFF | TGTGCCAGCAGGTCCCCAGTGAACACTGAAGCTTTCTTT
TRBJ2-5 | . | TRBD2 | TRBV19 | CASSQSGGDQETQYF | TGTGCCAGTAGTCAAAGCGGGGGGGACCAAGAGACCCAGTACTTC
TRBJ1-1 | . | . | TRBV6-5 | CASSYPQGTEAFF | TGTGCCAGCAGTTACCCTCAGGGAACCGAAGCTTTCTTT
TRBJ1-5 | . | . | TRBV20-1 | CSASAGVVGQPQHF | TGCAGTGCTAGTGCCGGGGTTGTCGGTCAGCCCCAGCATTTT
TRBJ2-5 | . | . | TRBV19 | CASSSFTSPQETQYF | TGTGCCAGTAGTAGCTTTACATCACCCCAAGAGACCCAGTACTTC
TRBJ1-2 | . | . | TRBV28 | CASSVGGGYTF | TGTGCCAGCAGTGTCGGGGGGGGCTACACCTTC
TRBJ1-6 | . | TRBD1 | TRBV7-2 | CASSPRTGSYNSPLHF | TGTGCCAGCAGCCCACGGACAGGCTCCTATAATTCACCCCTCCACTTT
TRBJ2-7 | . | TRBD2 | TRBV10-3 | CAISGGGDYYEQYF | TGTGCCATCAGTGGTGGCGGGGACTACTACGAGCAGTACTTC
TRBJ1-2 | . | TRBD1 | TRBV7-8 | CASSRQGGNYGYTF | TGTGCCAGCAGCCGACAGGGGGGAAACTATGGCTACACCTTC
TRBJ2-7 | . | TRBD1 | TRBV11-2 | CASSLSETGAIYEQYF | TGTGCCAGCAGCTTATCCGAGACAGGGGCCATCTACGAGCAGTACTTC
TRBJ1-2 | few | TRBD1 | TRBV20-1 | CSASKGEGTGSFYGYTF | TGCAGTGCTAGTAAGGGCGAGGGGACAGGGTCATTCTATGGCTACACCTTC